This T cell receptor (beta chain) was captured by sequencing in a study of control samples from healthy donors and cancer patients. Here immunoSEQ multiplex PCR was the method, and the copy in TCRdb shows in-frame clones only, minus some. The table has around 150,000 clones, around 90% seen once. This CDR3 region has 15 residues. From germline, CDR1 is LNHDA and CDR2 SQIVND (reference sequence). V dropped 5 bases and J dropped 2; count of bases not matched to a gene: 5. The sample was blood. This receptor was obtained from a man younger than 45 in good health. The V call is TRBV19, the J call TRBJ1-5; the match to TRBD1 covers 8 bases. The CDR3 bases are TGTGCCAGTAGTGCCTCGGACAGGGGCAATCAGCCCCAGCATTTT. This codes for CASSASDRGNQPQHF.